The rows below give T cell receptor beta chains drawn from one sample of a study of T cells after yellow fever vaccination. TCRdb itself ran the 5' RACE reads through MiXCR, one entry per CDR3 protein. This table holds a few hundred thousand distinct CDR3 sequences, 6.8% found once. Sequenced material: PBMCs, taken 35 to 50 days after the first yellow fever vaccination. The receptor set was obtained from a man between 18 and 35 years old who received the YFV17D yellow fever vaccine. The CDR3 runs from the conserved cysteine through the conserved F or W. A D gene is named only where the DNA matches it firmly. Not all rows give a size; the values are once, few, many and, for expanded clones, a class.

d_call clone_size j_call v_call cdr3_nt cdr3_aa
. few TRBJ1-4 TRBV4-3 TGCGCCAGCAGCCAAGAAGGGTATAGGGTTAATGAAAAACTGTTTTTT CASSQEGYRVNEKLFF
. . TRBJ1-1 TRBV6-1 TGTGCCAGCAGTGAACATATGGCTGAAGCTTTCTTT CASSEHMAEAFF
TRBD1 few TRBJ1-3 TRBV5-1 TGCGCCAGCAGCGCCGGTGGACAGGCTAGCTCTGGAAACACCATATATTTT CASSAGGQASSGNTIYF
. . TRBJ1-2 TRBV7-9 TGTGCCAGCAGCCCAGGGATGGGGTACGGCTACACCTTC CASSPGMGYGYTF
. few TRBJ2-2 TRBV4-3 TGCGCCAGCAGCCAAGGGACGGGGCACACCGGGGAGCTGTTTTTT CASSQGTGHTGELFF
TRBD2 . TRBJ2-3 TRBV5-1 TGCGCCAGCAGCTCAACCCCCGGACTAGCTTTTATGTATTTT CASSSTPGLAFMYF
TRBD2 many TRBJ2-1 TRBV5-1 TGCGCCAGCAGCTTGGCCGTGGGGGGGTACAATGAGCAGTTCTTC CASSLAVGGYNEQFF
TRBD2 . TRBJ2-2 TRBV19 TGTGCCAGTAGTTCATGGGGGGGACTGAACACCGGGGAGCTGTTTTTT CASSSWGGLNTGELFF
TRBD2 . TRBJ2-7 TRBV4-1 TGCGCCAGCAGCCAAGAGACTAGCGGTGGGGGGGCGCAGTACTTC CASSQETSGGGAQYF
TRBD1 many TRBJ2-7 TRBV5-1 TGCGCCAGCAGCCCGAAGGGGGCGGGTGAGCAGTACTTC CASSPKGAGEQYF
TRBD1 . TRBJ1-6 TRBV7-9 TGTGCCAGCAGCTCGCGACAGGGCGGCAATTCACCCCTCCACTTT CASSSRQGGNSPLHF
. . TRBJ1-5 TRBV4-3 TGCTCCAGCAGCCAAGGAACCCTGAGCAATCAGCCCCAGCATTTT CSSSQGTLSNQPQHF
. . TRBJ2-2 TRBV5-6 TGTGCCAGCAGCTTGGACGGATCCCGAGGTACCGGGGAGCTGTTTTTT CASSLDGSRGTGELFF
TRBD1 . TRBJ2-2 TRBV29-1 TGCAGCGTTGACCTCGGACAGGGGAACACCGGGGAGCTGTTTTTT CSVDLGQGNTGELFF
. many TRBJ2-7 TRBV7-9 TGTGCCAGCGACGCAGGAACCTACGAGCAGTACTTC CASDAGTYEQYF
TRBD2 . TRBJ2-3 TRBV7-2 TGTGCCAGCAGGAGAGCGGGGGCTAGCACAGATACGCAGTATTTT CASRRAGASTDTQYF
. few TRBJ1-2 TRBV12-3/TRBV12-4 TGTGCCAGCAACCAAGGGATCCAAAAGAACTATGGCTACACCTTC CASNQGIQKNYGYTF
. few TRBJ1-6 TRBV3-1 TGTGCCAGCAGCCGGGGGGCAGGGAACTCACCCCTCCACTTT CASSRGAGNSPLHF
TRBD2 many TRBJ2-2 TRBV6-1 TGTGCCAGCAGCCCTCCGGGGGAGGGACGAACCGGGGAGCTGTTTTTT CASSPPGEGRTGELFF
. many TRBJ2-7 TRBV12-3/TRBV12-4 TGTGCCAGCAGTACCGGACCGACAGCCTACGAGCAGTACTTC CASSTGPTAYEQYF
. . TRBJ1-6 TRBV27 TGTGCCAGCACCCAGTCCTATAATTCACCCCTCCACTTT CASTQSYNSPLHF
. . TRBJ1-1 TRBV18 TGTGCCAGCTCACCCATCGTCCCTGAAGCTTTCTTT CASSPIVPEAFF
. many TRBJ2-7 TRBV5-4 TGTGCCAGCAGCCGGGGGACAGATAATTACGAGCAGTACTTC CASSRGTDNYEQYF
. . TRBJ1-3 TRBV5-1 TGCGCCAGCCGTACCGGGGACTCTGGAAACACCATATATTTT CASRTGDSGNTIYF
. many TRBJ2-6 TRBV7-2 TGTGCCAGCAGCTTACGAGGGCCCTTGACTTTC CASSLRGPLTF
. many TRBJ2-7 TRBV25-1 TGTGCCAGCAGTTCAACGGGACCGGCCTACGAGCAGTACTTC CASSSTGPAYEQYF
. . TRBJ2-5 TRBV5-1 TGCGCCAGCAGCTTAGAACAGAGAGTCCAAGAGACCCAGTACTTC CASSLEQRVQETQYF
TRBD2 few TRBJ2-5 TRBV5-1 TGCGCCAGCAGCATCCCTAGCGGGGGAAAAGAGACCCAGTACTTC CASSIPSGGKETQYF
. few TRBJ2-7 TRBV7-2 TGTGCCAGCAACATACCGGACATTGGCTCCTACGAGCAGTACTTC CASNIPDIGSYEQYF
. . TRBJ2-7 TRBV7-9 TGTGCCAGCAGCTTAAAAGGGATGGGCTACGAGCAGTACTTC CASSLKGMGYEQYF
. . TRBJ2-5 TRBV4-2 TGTGCCAGCAGCCAGGTCCTCCAAGGGGAGGCCCAGTACTTC CASSQVLQGEAQYF